This paragraph covers one TCR beta chain sequence. There is no known antigen for this receptor. The source of the sample is a study of T cell clusters in autoimmune cytopenias (dated by TCRdb to about 2019). With regard to the full study: Per sample, TRB sequencing gave a median depth of about 53,000 reads and a median of 2,350 distinct TRB clonotypes. TRB and IGH repertoires from peripheral blood were sequenced in autoimmune cytopenia patients at active disease and during treatment follow-up, with healthy, CLL and autoimmune hepatitis controls included alongside. The study aimed to test whether autoimmune cytopenia patients carry a disease-specific immune repertoire signature usable as a blood-based biomarker. The research as a whole found: Shifts in the TRB repertoire, including less even repertoires in secondary cytopenia and CLL, were mostly a reflection of lymphoma bias and not of autoimmunity. A lack of physiological T cell clusters in primary autoimmune cytopenia patients was suggested by GLIPH, as 51 clusters were found to be exclusive to healthy donors versus about 16 exclusive to patients. The cluster-lack signature was not seen for secondary cytopenia versus CLL, apparently masked by the dominant lymphoma-associated repertoire. The T cell clusters were only ever defined in silico, so experimental validation of their functional role was still needed. Compared with active autoimmune hepatitis patients, healthy donors had almost three times as many exclusive TRB clusters, a finding consistent with an autoimmunity-wide signature.

Per sample, around 0.25 ug of peripheral blood genomic DNA, tens of thousands of genome equivalents, was used for TRB amplification. TRB rearrangements were amplified by multiplex PCR following a touch-down protocol, with the TRB-A and TRB-B primer pools mixed in one tube. Illumina adapters and sample indices were added to the amplicons through two consecutive PCR reactions using Phusion HS II polymerase. The amplicons were gel-purified using the NucleoSpin Gel and PCR Clean-up kit, after which quantification was performed by Qubit and quality was checked on an Agilent 2100 Bioanalyzer. Sequencing of the libraries was performed on an Illumina MiSeq with 600-cycle, single-indexed, paired-end runs. The published analysis was carried out like this. TRB reads were aligned and assembled with MiXCR version 2.1.12 using the default MiXCR reference library. A clone was defined by each unique CDR3 nucleotide sequence, and the analysis included only productive sequences with two or more reads. Repertoire diversity was assessed by alpha-parameterized diversity profiles (alpha 0 to 5), including Shannon (alpha 1) and Simpson (alpha 2) indices, computed with an R script. The tcR package was used to compute combinatorial TRB VJ usage, and cohorts were compared on this usage by principal component analysis with ade4. GLIPH clustering of TCRbeta CDR3s was carried out on cohort pairs matched by age and read depth, and cluster frequencies were compared by Wilcoxon test. Following reprocessing of the reads by TCRdb, the data hold one row per CDR3 protein sequence and no DNA is available. The V and J calls were not made by the authors but by TCRdb's processing. The sample's table covers about a thousand distinct CDR3 sequences. The ten largest clonotypes hold around 90% of the sample.

From the germline V gene (reference sequence), CDR1 is LNHDA and CDR2 is SQIVND. From cysteine to phenylalanine, the CDR3 is 15 amino acids long. The record lacks a DNA sequence. This receptor was obtained from a human donor with an autoimmune cytopenia, with autoimmune hepatitis or in good health (not recorded which). Sequencing was carried out using peripheral blood. This sequence uses TRBV19 and TRBJ2-3; no DNA is available, so the TRBD1 call from TCRdb remains unchecked. CDR3 reads: CASSTGGESTDTQYF. The entire variable domain, with the stretches around the CDR3 drawn from the reference TRBV19 and TRBJ2-3 proteins, is DGGITQSPKYLFRKEGQNVTLSCEQNLNHDAMYWYRQDPGQGLRLIYYSQIVNDFQKGDIAEGYSVSREKKESFPLTVTSAQKNPTAFYLCASSTGGESTDTQYFGPGTRLTVL.